This T cell receptor beta chain is from a study of shared clonotypes between healthy human individuals. The donors, healthy adults who were HIV-negative, had experienced no recent acute infections or vaccinations. In the original workflow: Without quality scores, immunoSEQ junctional reads could not be filtered like full-length reads. This table comes from immunoSEQ multiplex PCR, and its TCRdb copy is limited to in-frame clones, with some not included. The DNA was the basis for D and trimming; V, J and clone size are from that table. Here the sample spans about 380,000 clones, just over 95% being singletons. The receptor was derived from a man aged 25-45 years in good health. The sequencing sample was made of memory CD8+ T cells sorted from blood. Noted subset: CD45RO+ cells pooled with CCR7-negative TemRA cells.

CDR3 amino acids: CASSVKGEYGYTF. Here the CDR3 DNA reads TGTGCCAGCAGTGTAAAAGGGGAGTATGGCTACACCTTC. The chain recombines TRBV6-1 with TRBJ1-2; TRBD1 might be the D (5 bases). This CDR3 has 13 amino acids. V lost 4 bases and J lost 5, with 11 bases in between. Germline V lookup: CDR1 MNHNS, CDR2 SASEGT.